The clone carrying this T cell receptor (beta chain) was seen a few times. This sample is part of a study of blood T cells in healthy people across ages. A second PCR of about 7 to 12 cycles used a sample-barcoded 5' primer and a J-beta primer mix. TCRdb called the 5' RACE reads again in MiXCR, with one record for every CDR3 protein. The sample has roughly 800,000 distinct CDR3 sequences, roughly 24% seen once. There are 16 residues in the CDR3. Germline V gene sequence: CDR1 MGHDK, CDR2 SYGVNS. These records were also assigned to another study, of T cells of mothers and their children. Turning to that study: Over five children and their three healthy Caucasian mothers were the donors.

Source material: blood. The chain uses TRBV25-1 and TRBJ2-5; D is undetermined. TRBJ2-1 explains the end of the DNA better; the J call may be wrong. The source is a boy between 10 and 17 years old in good health. This chain's CDR3 is CASSEHSAPGYNEQFF. CDR3 bases: TGTGCCAGCAGTGAACACTCGGCCCCTGGCTACAATGAGCAGTTCTTC.